The source of this T cell receptor (beta chain) is a study of T-cell memory formation after mild COVID-19. At the level of the study: There were largely donor-specific TCR clusters. Overall study results and limits: Clones contracting day 15 to 85 were balanced CD4/CD8; later expanders leaned CD4+. Among CD4+ contracting clones, most were CM and EM, and CD8+ ones EMRA.

Libraries for TCRalpha and TCRbeta carried sample barcodes and unique molecular identifiers via 5'RACE. TCRdb used MiXCR to reprocess the 5' RACE reads, holding one entry per CDR3 protein. The table includes about 310,000 distinct CDR3 sequences, approximately 20% detected once. This clonotype was counted a few times. No antigen is known for it. V was clipped by 4 bases and J by 3 bases, with 21 bases between them. Per germline, CDR1 LGHNA and CDR2 YSLEER. This CDR3 spans 17 amino acids. The chain employs TRBV4-3 and TRBJ1-1; D is undetermined. Sequencing input: PBMCs or a T cell subset sorted from them (not recorded which). The sequence came from a man younger than 35 who had mild COVID-19 (a few samples of this study predate the infection). Cell type and time point are not known. This CDR3 is CASSPTVTGGVHTEAFF. In nucleotides, the CDR3 is TGCGCCAGCAGCCCCACGGTTACGGGCGGGGTCCACACTGAAGCTTTCTTT.